A single sample is the source of the 21 T cell receptor beta chains below, sequenced in a study of blood T cell repertoires in COVID-19. Measured with immunoSEQ multiplex PCR; TCRdb has only the in-frame clones, and not every one. The data hold approximately 200,000 clones, with 87% observed a single time. The source material was PBMCs or T cells enriched from blood (not recorded which). These TCRs come from a woman in her 30s who had recovered from COVID-19.

The CDR3 DNA reads TGTGCCAGCAGCTGGGCAGAGTCCTACGAGCAGTACTTC. Translated, it gives CASSWAESYEQYF. J is TRBJ2-7 and V is TRBV7-6; D unclear. This CDR3 is built from 13 residues. Germline CDR1 reads SGHVS; CDR2 reads FNYEAQ. V lost 4 bases, J lost 1 base, and 8 bases lay in between.

The chain carries TRBV11-2 and TRBJ1-1, with 8 nucleotides matching TRBD1. The CDR3 is 13 residues long. Germline loops: CDR1 SGHAT, CDR2 FQNNGV. J gave up 12 bases and V 5 bases, and 11 bases lay outside the gene matches. The CDR3 coding sequence is TGTGCCAGCAGCCTCGGACAGGGCTATTACCCTTTCTTT. This sequence encodes CASSLGQGYYPFF.

This chain connects TRBV21-1 to TRBJ2-2; the table's D call of TRBD2 was not tested on the DNA. TRBV21-1 is a pseudogene locus. This CDR3 has 15 residues. CDR3 residues: CASSKHPTGTGELFF. CDR3 in DNA: TGTGCCAGCAGCAAACATCCCACGGGGACCGGGGAGCTGTTTTTT.

V is TRBV24-1 and J is TRBJ2-1, with D possibly being TRBD2 (7 bases). The V end was cut by 5 bases, the J end by 15 bases, with 19 bases between. The germline V gene encodes CDR1 KGHDR and CDR2 SFDVKD. The CDR3 sequence is 13 residues long. For the CDR3, the DNA is TGTGCCACCAGTGCCCAGTTGCGGGGGCCGCTGTTCTTC. Its translation: CATSAQLRGPLFF.

This chain connects TRBV6-5 to TRBJ1-5; D is uncertain. Germline CDR1 is MNHEY and CDR2 is SVGAGI. This CDR3 spans 15 amino acids. Trimming removed 2 bases from V and 11 bases from J, with 19 bases in between. In DNA form, the CDR3 reads TGTGCCAGCAGTTACGCCCTGGAACCGACGAGGGCCCAGCATTTT. Residues: CASSYALEPTRAQHF.

The genes are TRBV6-2 or TRBV6-3 and TRBJ1-2; TRBD1 matches 10 bases. The germline CDR1 and CDR2 sequences are MNHEY and SVGEGT. V lost 4 bases to trimming and J lost 3 bases; unmatched junction nucleotides: 5. The CDR3 length is 15 residues. The CDR3 here is CASSSDRGQDYGYTF. The CDR3, as DNA: TGTGCCAGCAGTTCTGACAGGGGGCAGGACTATGGCTACACCTTC.

The V call is TRBV7-2, the J call TRBJ1-5; D may be TRBD1 (6 bases). This CDR3 comprises 14 residues. V shed 9 bases and J shed 0 bases, with 12 bases lying between them. Germline loops: CDR1 SGHTA, CDR2 FQGNSA. CDR3 in amino acids: CASNQGNSNQPQHF. CDR3 nucleotide sequence: TGTGCCAGTAATCAGGGGAATAGCAATCAGCCCCAGCATTTT.

The chain joins TRBV7-3 to TRBJ1-6; no definite D call. The CDR3 extends over 15 amino acids. Trimming stripped 2 bases from V and 8 bases from J, with 13 bases between. Germline lookup yields CDR1 SGHTA and CDR2 FQGTGA. As DNA, the CDR3 is TGTGCCAGCAGCTTATCCCGGGAGGAGGATTCACCCCTCCACTTT. It codes for CASSLSREEDSPLHF.

The chain links TRBV7-9 to TRBJ1-2; D may be TRBD1 (6 bases). The V end was cut by 1 base, the J end by 6 bases, with 9 bases between. The germline CDR1 and CDR2 sequences are SEHNR and FQNEAQ (reference sequence). The CDR3 covers 13 residues. The CDR3 region is CASSLDRVDGYTF. The CDR3 DNA reads TGTGCCAGCAGCTTAGACAGGGTGGATGGCTACACCTTC.

The chain recombines TRBV4-1 with TRBJ1-1; 10 positions agree with TRBD1. In germline, CDR1 is MGHRA, CDR2 YSYEKL. The CDR3 runs to 16 residues. With V trimmed by 2 bases and J by 5 bases, 8 bases remained unmatched. The CDR3 DNA is TGCGCCAGCAGCCAAATAAGGACAGGGGGGCCGACTGAAGCTTTCTTT. Amino acid sequence: CASSQIRTGGPTEAFF.

The chain uses TRBV28 and TRBJ1-3, with a tentative D call TRBD1 (5 bases). The CDR3 is made up of 14 amino acids. V lost 3 bases and J lost 1, with 7 bases in between. Germline values: CDR1 MDHEN, CDR2 SYDVKM. CDR3 sequence: CASSFGGSGNTIYF. Here the CDR3 DNA reads TGTGCCAGCAGTTTCGGGGGGTCTGGAAACACCATATATTTT. The full variable domain, in which reference TRBV28 and TRBJ1-3 provide the parts outside the CDR3, is DVKVTQSSRYLVKRTGEKVFLECVQDMDHENMFWYRQDPGLGLRLIYFSYDVKMKEKGDIPEGYSVSREKKERFSLILESASTNQTSMYLCASSFGGSGNTIYFGEGSWLTVV.

V gene TRBV18 combines with J gene TRBJ2-1; tentatively, D is TRBD2 (5 bases). CDR1 is KGHSH and CDR2 is LQKENI in the germline V gene. This CDR3 region has 14 residues. V gave up 3 bases and J gave up 1 base, with 7 bases separating them. The CDR3 region is CASSPGLSYNEQFF. CDR3 nucleotides: TGTGCCAGCTCACCTGGACTTTCCTACAATGAGCAGTTCTTC. The variable domain in full, completed from reference TRBV18 and TRBJ2-1, reads NAGVMQNPRHLVRRRGQEARLRCSPMKGHSHVYWYRQLPEEGLKFMVYLQKENIIDESGMPKERFSAEFPKEGPSILRIQQVVRGDSAAYFCASSPGLSYNEQFFGPGTRLTVL.

Only one count was recorded for this clone. Different DNA sequences within this sample yield the same CDR3. The chain is built from TRBV7-9 and TRBJ1-1; 7 nucleotides align to TRBD1. The V segment lost 3 bases and the J segment 3 bases; nucleotides outside the gene matches: 1. CDR1 is SEHNR and CDR2 is FQNEAQ in the germline V gene (reference sequence). CDR3 size: 13 residues. The CDR3 DNA follows: TGTGCCAGCAGCTTGGGACAGTACACTGAAGCTTTCTTT. It translates to CASSLGQYTEAFF.

The chain combines TRBV19 with TRBJ1-5; D unresolved. CDR3 length: 17 residues. Trimming took off 3 bases at V and 2 bases at J, with 17 bases between the two ends. Germline CDR1 reads LNHDA; CDR2 reads SQIVND (reference sequence). The CDR3 here is CASSMLLQVVGNQPQHF. DNA of the CDR3: TGTGCCAGTAGTATGCTTTTGCAGGTGGTGGGCAATCAGCCCCAGCATTTT.

The chain recombines TRBV2 with TRBJ1-5, with a possible D match to TRBD1 (6 bases). This CDR3 is 15 amino acids long. Germline V gene data show CDR1 as SNHLY and CDR2 as FYNNEI. Trimming cost V 7 bases and J 2 bases, with 15 bases left between them. The CDR3 region is CASTTTGTGNQPQHF. The CDR3, as DNA: TGTGCCAGCACCACCACAGGGACGGGCAATCAGCCCCAGCATTTT. Variable domain in full (rest from reference TRBV2 and TRBJ1-5): EPEVTQTPSHQVTQMGQEVILRCVPISNHLYFYWYRQILGQKVEFLVSFYNNEISEKSEIFDDQFSVERPDGSNFTLKIRSTKLEDSAMYFCASTTTGTGNQPQHFGDGTRLSIL.

This clone appeared a few times. The J gene is TRBJ1-2, the V gene TRBV6-5; 8 bases map to TRBD1. The CDR3 is 15 residues long. The germline V gene encodes CDR1 MNHEY and CDR2 SVGAGI. J was trimmed by 6 bases and V by 3 bases; bases with no gene match: 9. CDR3 coding DNA: TGTGCCAGCAGTTATTCCCCGGGACAGGAGGATGGCTACACCTTC. Its protein is CASSYSPGQEDGYTF.

This clone showed up just once. The chain is built from TRBV15 and TRBJ1-3, with D perhaps TRBD1 (5 bases). Deletions cut 0 bases from V and 2 bases from J, with 8 bases between. The CDR3 has 15 amino acids. Germline values: CDR1 LNHNV, CDR2 YYDKDF (reference sequence). DNA of the CDR3: TGTGCCACCAGCAGAGATAGGGGTCCTGGAAACACCATATATTTT. It is translated as CATSRDRGPGNTIYF.

This chain connects TRBV30 to TRBJ2-3; tentatively, D is TRBD2 (5 bases). V was clipped by 4 bases and J by 2 bases, with 19 bases between them. This CDR3 spans 16 amino acids. Germline V gene lookup returns CDR1 GTSNPN and CDR2 SVGIG (reference sequence). The DNA of the CDR3 is TGTGCCTGGACCATCCCCGTCAGCGGTTACACAGATACGCAGTATTTT. Translated: CAWTIPVSGYTDTQYF.

The rearrangement uses TRBV5-1 and TRBJ2-7, with D maybe TRBD1 (6 bases). Per germline, CDR1 SGHRS and CDR2 YFSETQ. CDR3 length equals 15 residues. V lost 4 bases and J 2 bases, leaving 16 bases between the germline ends. The CDR3 is CASSLNTGLAYEQYF. The CDR3 coding sequence is TGCGCCAGCAGCCTCAACACAGGGCTAGCCTACGAGCAGTACTTC.

The CDR3 is CASSIAGNYGYTF. Written as DNA, the CDR3 is TGTGCCAGTAGTATCGCAGGAAACTATGGCTACACCTTC. This chain joins TRBV19 and TRBJ1-2; no clear D. Germline CDR1 LNHDA, CDR2 SQIVND (reference sequence). V shed 3 bases and J shed 2 bases, with 7 bases lying between them. This CDR3 contains 13 residues.

This clone was detected once. J is TRBJ1-2 and V is TRBV11-3; tentative D call: TRBD1 (6 bases). Per the germline V gene, CDR1 is SGHNT and CDR2 is YENEEA. Trimming left V 5 bases short and J 1 base short, with 14 bases between. The CDR3 loop spans 15 amino acids. The CDR3 nucleotides read TGTGCCAGCAGCCCCGGGACATCAAATAACTATGGCTACACCTTC. Protein: CASSPGTSNNYGYTF.